This passage covers 19 T cell receptor beta chains from one sample sequenced in a study of T cell responses to AZD1222 COVID-19 vaccine. Profiling relied on immunoSEQ multiplex PCR, and the TCRdb table lists in-frame clones only, not all of them. The sample lists about 140,000 clones; about nine tenths were seen once. This specimen consisted of peripheral blood, obtained on day 0 of AZD1222 vaccination. These receptor sequences come from an adult in good health.

J is TRBJ2-3 and V is TRBV6-5, with a possible D match to TRBD2 (5 bases). Trimming took off 6 bases at V and 1 base at J, with 14 bases between the two ends. This CDR3 comprises 15 residues. Germline loops: CDR1 MNHEY, CDR2 SVGAGI. The CDR3 nucleotides read TGTGCCAGCAGACGCGAGGGTGCTCGCACAGATACGCAGTATTTT. This gives the protein CASRREGARTDTQYF.

This chain links TRBV7-8 with TRBJ2-2, with TRBD1 matching over 9 bases. CDR1 is SGHVS and CDR2 is FQNEAQ in the germline V gene. Trimming cost V 5 bases and J 3 bases; bases outside gene matches: 4. The CDR3 is made up of 15 amino acids. The CDR3 loop is CASSPRTGDTGELFF. CDR3 DNA sequence: TGTGCCAGCAGCCCTCGGACAGGGGACACCGGGGAGCTGTTTTTT.

The rearrangement links TRBV6-4 to TRBJ2-1, with a weak D call TRBD2 (5 bases). Germline loops: CDR1 MRHNA, CDR2 SNTAGT. Trimming removed 0 bases from V and 11 bases from J, with 14 bases in between. The CDR3 is 14 amino acids. The CDR3 DNA is TGTGCCAGCAGTGACTCGGCGGTCCCGGGGAAGCAGTTCTTC. Translating it yields CASSDSAVPGKQFF.

This clone was seen a handful of times. The chain combines TRBV5-1 with TRBJ2-7, with 10 bases lining up with TRBD2. This CDR3 spans 15 amino acids. Germline trimming cut 4 bases from V and 0 bases from J; bases unmatched to any gene: 4. Germline CDR1 reads SGHRS; CDR2 reads YFSETQ. The CDR3 sequence: CASSTASGSSYEQYF. CDR3 nucleotides: TGCGCCAGCAGCACGGCTAGCGGGAGCTCCTACGAGCAGTACTTC.

The genes are TRBV18 and TRBJ2-7, with 7 bases aligning to TRBD1. J lost 2 bases, V lost 4 bases, and 5 bases had no gene match. Germline loops: CDR1 KGHSH, CDR2 LQKENI. CDR3 size: 14 residues. CDR3 in DNA: TGTGCCAGCTCACAACAGGGGTACCCCTACGAGCAGTACTTC. The encoded protein is CASSQQGYPYEQYF.

The rearrangement joins TRBV7-2 to TRBJ1-3, with unresolved D. The CDR3 is 17 residues long. Trimming stripped 3 bases from V and 0 bases from J, with 15 bases between. Germline loops: CDR1 SGHTA, CDR2 FQGNSA. CDR3 region: CASSFSIGGFSGNTIYF. The CDR3 DNA is TGTGCCAGCAGCTTTTCAATAGGTGGCTTCTCTGGAAACACCATATATTTT.

The chain is built from TRBV5-6 and TRBJ2-7; 8 bases are a match to TRBD1. CDR3 size: 15 residues. Germline assignment: CDR1 SGHDT and CDR2 YYEEEE. With V trimmed by 4 bases and J by 1 base, 7 bases remained unmatched. In DNA form, the CDR3 reads TGTGCCAGCAGCCCGGAGCAGGGGGCGTCCTACGAGCAGTACTTC. This encodes CASSPEQGASYEQYF.

The chain is built from TRBV6-6 and TRBJ1-4, with D perhaps TRBD1 (5 bases). CDR3 length: 14 amino acids. The germline gives CDR1 MNHNY, CDR2 SVGAGI (reference sequence). With 4 bases removed from V and 10 bases from J, the gap between germline ends came to 16 bases. CDR3 sequence reads: CASSSLGSQGKLFF. The CDR3 DNA is TGTGCCAGCAGTTCACTGGGGTCTCAGGGAAAACTGTTTTTT.

The CDR3 nucleotides are TGTGCCATCAGTGAGAGACTAGCGGGGGGCGCGGGGGAGCTGTTTTTT. This sequence encodes CAISERLAGGAGELFF. The chain recombines TRBV10-3 with TRBJ2-2, with 13 bases identical to TRBD2. Germline V gives CDR1 ENHRY, CDR2 SYGVKD. CDR3 length equals 16 residues. V shed 2 bases and J 8 bases; nucleotides not matched to a gene: 5.

This clone has a single count. The rearrangement links TRBV19 to TRBJ2-7, with 7 bases matching TRBD1. The V gene's germline CDR1 is LNHDA and CDR2 SQIVND (reference sequence). J gave up 2 bases and V 5 bases, and 6 bases lay outside the gene matches. This CDR3 has 14 residues. The CDR3 region has the DNA TGTGCCAGTAGTCCTCAGACAGGGACCTACGAGCAGTACTTC. As protein: CASSPQTGTYEQYF.

The V gene is TRBV4-2, the J gene TRBJ1-5; TRBD1 matches 8 bases. The CDR3 consists of 16 residues. The junction had 9 bases not matched to a gene; V was cut back by 4 bases and J by 4 bases. Germline assignment: CDR1 LGHNA and CDR2 YNFKEQ. CDR3 sequence: CASSPRAGDRNQPQHF. CDR3 in DNA: TGTGCCAGCAGCCCGCGGGCGGGGGACAGGAATCAGCCCCAGCATTTT.

V and J are TRBV11-2 and TRBJ2-3; 7 nucleotides agree with TRBD1. V shed 4 bases and J 4 bases; nucleotides not matched to a gene: 2. The CDR3 consists of 13 residues. Germline V gene sequence: CDR1 SGHAT, CDR2 FQNNGV. In DNA form, the CDR3 reads TGTGCCAGCAGCTCTCAGGGGGCAGATACGCAGTATTTT. Encoded protein: CASSSQGADTQYF.

The chain uses TRBV6-5 and TRBJ1-2, with TRBD1 identical over 7 bases. V lost 5 bases, J lost 2 bases, and 8 bases stayed unmatched. Germline CDR1 MNHEY, CDR2 SVGAGI. The CDR3 length is 15 residues. The CDR3, as DNA: TGTGCCAGCAGTCACGGGACAGCGATCAACTATGGCTACACCTTC. It translates to CASSHGTAINYGYTF.

As regards this clone: Other DNA sequences of this sample code for an identical CDR3. This chain links TRBV5-1 with TRBJ1-1; TRBD1 matches 8 bases. V trimming: 4 bases; J trimming: 1 base; junction bases outside the gene matches: 3. The germline CDR1 and CDR2 sequences are SGHRS and YFSETQ. This CDR3 contains 14 residues. The CDR3 DNA reads as TGCGCCAGCAGCGACGGGACAGGGAACACTGAAGCTTTCTTT. As protein: CASSDGTGNTEAFF.

The rearrangement uses TRBV6-1 and TRBJ2-3; the D gene could be TRBD1 or TRBD2 (5 bases each). Germline V lookup: CDR1 MNHNS, CDR2 SASEGT. The CDR3 loop spans 16 amino acids. V was trimmed by 1 base and J by 2 bases, leaving 13 bases between them. The CDR3: CASSEERDGPTDTQYF. For the CDR3, the DNA is TGTGCCAGCAGTGAAGAGAGGGACGGACCCACAGATACGCAGTATTTT.

This sequence joins TRBV2 and TRBJ1-4; TRBD1 aligns across 7 bases. CDR1 is SNHLY and CDR2 is FYNNEI in the germline V gene. The CDR3 spans 16 residues. Trimming at V came to 11 bases and at J to 6 bases, leaving 18 bases not matched to a gene. CDR3 DNA: TGTGCCCATAAATACGACAGGGCGCGGACGGATGAAAAACTGTTTTTT. Its translation is CAHKYDRARTDEKLFF.

The CDR3 sequence is CASSIKGRGFQQPQHF. DNA for the CDR3: TGTGCCAGTAGTATTAAAGGCCGGGGGTTTCAGCAGCCCCAGCATTTT. The gene calls are TRBV19 and TRBJ1-5, with D perhaps TRBD1 (5 bases). Looked up from germline, CDR1 is LNHDA and CDR2 is SQIVND (reference sequence). This CDR3 has 16 residues. V lost 3 bases to trimming and J lost 7 bases, with 19 bases between them.

The chain combines TRBV10-2 with TRBJ1-1; no definite D call. The germline V gene has CDR1 WSHSY and CDR2 SAAADI. This CDR3 region has 15 residues. The germline V and J ends were trimmed by 5 bases and 0 bases, with 13 bases remaining between them. The CDR3 DNA sequence: TGCGCCAGCAGTCCGACTTCACCAGTGAACACTGAAGCTTTCTTT. It specifies CASSPTSPVNTEAFF.

The genes are TRBV5-4 and TRBJ1-1; 9 bases line up with TRBD1. V was pared by 5 bases and J by 4 bases, with 6 bases of the junction left unmatched. CDR3 length equals 14 residues. Germline V CDR1 and CDR2: SGHNT, YYREEE (reference sequence). In DNA, the CDR3 is TGTGCCAGCAGGCGGGACAGGGTATTCACTGAAGCTTTCTTT. Its translation: CASRRDRVFTEAFF. The full variable domain, its missing parts supplied by reference TRBV5-4 and TRBJ1-1, is ETGVTQSPTHLIKTRGQQVTLRCSSQSGHNTVSWYQQALGQGPQFIFQYYREEENGRGNFPPRFSGLQFPNYSSELNVNALELDDSALYLCASRRDRVFTEAFFGQGTRLTVV.